This note documents a single T cell receptor beta chain sequence. Per germline, CDR1 SGHAT and CDR2 FQNNGV. Trimming removed 2 bases at V and 1 base at J, with 9 bases between. The CDR3 is 15 amino acids. This table comes from immunoSEQ multiplex PCR, and its TCRdb copy is limited to in-frame clones, with some not included. The sample shows 60,000 to 95,000 clones, less than 90% of them seen only once. The data derive from a study of cytotoxic CD8 clonotypes in ibrutinib-treated CLL. Study as a whole: After median around 70 months, roughly 14 stayed in remission, about 12 progressed; responses approximately 24 partial, 2 complete.

The TCR comes from a human donor with chronic lymphocytic leukemia. The chain has TRBV11-2 and TRBJ2-1, with a weak D call TRBD1 (5 bases). The sample in question was PBMCs, obtained after 24 months of ibrutinib treatment. CDR3 sequence: CASSLMTVSYNEQFF. The CDR3 DNA reads as TGTGCCAGCAGCTTAATGACAGTATCCTACAATGAGCAGTTCTTC.